This TCR beta chain was sequenced in a study of blood T cells in healthy people across ages. Germline CDR1 reads SNHLY; CDR2 reads FYNNEI. The CDR3 consists of 13 residues. With 3 bases removed from V and 5 bases from J, the gap between germline ends came to 10 bases. With a J-beta primer mix and a sample-barcoded 5' primer, a second PCR ran about 7 to 12 cycles. TCRdb recomputed calls from the 5' RACE reads with MiXCR, one row per CDR3 protein. The repertoire holds approximately 2,000,000 distinct CDR3 sequences, about 39% seen once, with about 21% in the top ten. Regarding the study as a whole: Both higher diversity and more naive CD4+ cells marked long-lived donors when set against aged donors.

For this clonotype: Its matching antigen is unknown.

The sample consisted of blood. This chain joins TRBV2 and TRBJ1-2, with a tentative D call TRBD1 (5 bases). This sequence originates from a human donor in good health. The CDR3 here is CASSDDSRYGYTF. Written as DNA, the CDR3 is TGTGCCAGCAGTGATGACAGCAGATATGGCTACACCTTC.